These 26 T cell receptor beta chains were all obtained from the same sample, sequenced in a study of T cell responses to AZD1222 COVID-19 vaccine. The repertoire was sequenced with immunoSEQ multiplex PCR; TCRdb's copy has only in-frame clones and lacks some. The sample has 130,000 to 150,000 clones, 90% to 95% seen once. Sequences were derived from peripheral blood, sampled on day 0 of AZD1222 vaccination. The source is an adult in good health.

The CDR3 spells CSVDWGEFNTEAFF. In DNA form, the CDR3 reads TGCAGCGTTGATTGGGGGGAATTCAACACTGAAGCTTTCTTT. The chain couples TRBV29-1 to TRBJ1-1; possible D gene TRBD1, 5 bases. V was clipped by 3 bases and J by 2 bases, with 13 bases between them. This CDR3 region has 14 residues. Germline assignment: CDR1 SQVTM and CDR2 ANQGSEA.

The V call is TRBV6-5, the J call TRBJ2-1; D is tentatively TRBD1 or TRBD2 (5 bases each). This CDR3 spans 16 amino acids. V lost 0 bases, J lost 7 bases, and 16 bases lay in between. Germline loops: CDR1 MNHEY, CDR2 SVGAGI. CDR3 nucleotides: TGTGCCAGCAGTTACTCGACAGCAGGGAGAAAGAATGAGCAGTTCTTC. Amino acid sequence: CASSYSTAGRKNEQFF.

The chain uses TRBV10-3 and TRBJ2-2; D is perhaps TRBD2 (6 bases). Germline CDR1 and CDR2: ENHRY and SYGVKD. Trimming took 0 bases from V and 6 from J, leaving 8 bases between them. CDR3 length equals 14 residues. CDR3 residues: CAISESGEAGELFF. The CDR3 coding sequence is TGTGCCATCAGTGAGTCGGGGGAGGCCGGGGAGCTGTTTTTT.

CDR3 sequence (DNA): TGTGCCAGCAGTTCTCAGGACAGGGCTATATATTTT. This gives the protein CASSSQDRAIYF. The chain carries TRBV6-6 and TRBJ1-3; 8 nucleotides agree with TRBD1. There are 12 residues in the CDR3. Germline CDR1 and CDR2: MNHNY and SVGAGI (reference sequence). V shed 4 bases and J 13 bases; nucleotides not matched to a gene: 6.

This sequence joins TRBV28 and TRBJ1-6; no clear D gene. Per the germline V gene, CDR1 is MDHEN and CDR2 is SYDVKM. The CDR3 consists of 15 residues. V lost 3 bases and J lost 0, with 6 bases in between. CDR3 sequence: CASSFMSSYNSPLHF. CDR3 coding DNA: TGTGCCAGCAGTTTCATGAGCTCCTATAATTCACCCCTCCACTTT.

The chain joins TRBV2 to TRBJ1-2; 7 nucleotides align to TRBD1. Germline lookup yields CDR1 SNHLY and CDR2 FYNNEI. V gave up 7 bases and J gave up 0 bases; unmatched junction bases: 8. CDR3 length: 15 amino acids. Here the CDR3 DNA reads TGTGCCAGCATCGCAGGGGGTCTAGCTAACTATGGCTACACCTTC. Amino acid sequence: CASIAGGLANYGYTF.

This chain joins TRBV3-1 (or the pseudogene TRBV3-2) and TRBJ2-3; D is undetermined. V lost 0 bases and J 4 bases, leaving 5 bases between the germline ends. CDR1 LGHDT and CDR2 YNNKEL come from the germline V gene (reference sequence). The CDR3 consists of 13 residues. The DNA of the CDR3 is TGTGCCAGCAGCCAAGATTCCGCAGATACGCAGTATTTT. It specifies CASSQDSADTQYF.

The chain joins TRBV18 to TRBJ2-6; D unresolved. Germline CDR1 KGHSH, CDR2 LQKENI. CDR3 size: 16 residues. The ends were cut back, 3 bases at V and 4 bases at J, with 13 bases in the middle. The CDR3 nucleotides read TGTGCCAGCTCACCGTCGGGCCGGACCGGGGCCAACGTCCTGACTTTC. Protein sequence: CASSPSGRTGANVLTF.

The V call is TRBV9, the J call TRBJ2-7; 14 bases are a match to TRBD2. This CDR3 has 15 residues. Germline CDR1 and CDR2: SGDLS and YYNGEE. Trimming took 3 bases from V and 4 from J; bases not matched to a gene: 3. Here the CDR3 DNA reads TGTGCCAGCAGCGAGGGACTAGCGGGAGTTTACGAGCAGTACTTC. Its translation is CASSEGLAGVYEQYF.

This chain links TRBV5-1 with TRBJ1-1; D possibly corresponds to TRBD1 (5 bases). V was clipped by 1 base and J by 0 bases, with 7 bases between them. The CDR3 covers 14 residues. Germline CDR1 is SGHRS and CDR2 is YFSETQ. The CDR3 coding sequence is TGCGCCAGCAGCTTGTCGGGACTGAACACTGAAGCTTTCTTT. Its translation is CASSLSGLNTEAFF. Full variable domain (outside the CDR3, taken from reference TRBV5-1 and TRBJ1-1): KAGVTQTPRYLIKTRGQQVTLSCSPISGHRSVSWYQQTPGQGLQFLFEYFSETQRNKGNFPGRFSGRQFSNSRSEMNVSTLELGDSALYLCASSLSGLNTEAFFGQGTRLTVV.

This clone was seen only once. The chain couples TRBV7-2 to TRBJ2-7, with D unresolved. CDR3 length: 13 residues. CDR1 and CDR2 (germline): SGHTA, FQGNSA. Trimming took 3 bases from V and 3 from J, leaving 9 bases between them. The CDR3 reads CASSLVTDYEQYF. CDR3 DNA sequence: TGTGCCAGCAGCTTGGTGACGGACTACGAGCAGTACTTC.

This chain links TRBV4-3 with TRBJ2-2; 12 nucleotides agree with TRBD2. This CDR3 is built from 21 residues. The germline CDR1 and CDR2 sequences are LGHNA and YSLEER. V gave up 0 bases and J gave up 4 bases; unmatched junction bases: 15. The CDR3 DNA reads TGCGCCAGCAGCCAAGATCTTATTGGAACTAGCGGGAGGCTTGTCACCGGGGAGCTGTTTTTT. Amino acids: CASSQDLIGTSGRLVTGELFF.

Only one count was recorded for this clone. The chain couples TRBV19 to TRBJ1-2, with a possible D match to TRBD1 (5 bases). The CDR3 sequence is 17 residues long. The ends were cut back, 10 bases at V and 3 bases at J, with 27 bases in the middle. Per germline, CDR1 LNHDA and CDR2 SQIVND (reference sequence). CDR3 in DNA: TGTGCCACATATAAGTGGGACTTAGTTCGGCCTCACTATGGCTACACCTTC. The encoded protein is CATYKWDLVRPHYGYTF.

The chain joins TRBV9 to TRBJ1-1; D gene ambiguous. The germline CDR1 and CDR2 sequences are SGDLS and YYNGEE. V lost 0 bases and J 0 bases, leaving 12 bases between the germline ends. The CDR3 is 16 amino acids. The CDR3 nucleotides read TGTGCCAGCAGCGTAGCCTCCGGGTTTATGAACACTGAAGCTTTCTTT. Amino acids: CASSVASGFMNTEAFF.

CDR3 in amino acids: CASSQDLGTRADTQYF. The CDR3 bases are TGTGCCAGCAGCCAAGATCTGGGAACTAGGGCAGATACGCAGTATTTT. V and J are TRBV3-1 (or the pseudogene TRBV3-2) and TRBJ2-3, with D maybe TRBD2 (5 bases). V shed 0 bases and J shed 4 bases, with 14 bases lying between them. The CDR3 has 16 residues. From germline, CDR1 is LGHDT and CDR2 YNNKEL (reference sequence).

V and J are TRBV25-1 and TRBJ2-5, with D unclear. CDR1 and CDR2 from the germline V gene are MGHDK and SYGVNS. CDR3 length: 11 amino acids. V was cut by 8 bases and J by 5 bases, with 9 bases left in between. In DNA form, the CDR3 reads TGTGCCAGCCTGGGTGTGGAGACCCAGTACTTC. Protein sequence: CASLGVETQYF.

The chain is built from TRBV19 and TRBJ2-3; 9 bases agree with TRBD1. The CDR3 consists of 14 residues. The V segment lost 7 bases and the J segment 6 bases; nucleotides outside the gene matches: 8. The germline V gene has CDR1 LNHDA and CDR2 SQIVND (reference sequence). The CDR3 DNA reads TGTGCCAGTACTACTGGACAGGGGTGGGATACGCAGTATTTT. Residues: CASTTGQGWDTQYF.

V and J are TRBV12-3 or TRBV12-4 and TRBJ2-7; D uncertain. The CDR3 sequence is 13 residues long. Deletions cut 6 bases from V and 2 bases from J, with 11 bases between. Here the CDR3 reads CASRRDGTYEQYF. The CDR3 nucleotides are TGTGCCAGCAGACGAGACGGAACCTACGAGCAGTACTTC.

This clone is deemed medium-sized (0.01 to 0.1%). The CDR3 bases are TGTGCCAGCTCTCCGAAGGGGTATTATGAAAAACTGTTTTTT. Its translation: CASSPKGYYEKLFF. The chain joins TRBV18 to TRBJ1-4; tentative D call: TRBD1 (5 bases). This CDR3 has 14 amino acids. Germline CDR1 KGHSH, CDR2 LQKENI. Trimming removed 6 bases from V and 6 bases from J, with 14 bases in between.

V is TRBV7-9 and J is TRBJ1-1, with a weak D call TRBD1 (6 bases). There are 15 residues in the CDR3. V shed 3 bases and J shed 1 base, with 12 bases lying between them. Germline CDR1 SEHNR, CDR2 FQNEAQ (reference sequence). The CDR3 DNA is TGTGCCAGCAGCTTCGTGACAGGAGGGAACACTGAAGCTTTCTTT. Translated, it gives CASSFVTGGNTEAFF.

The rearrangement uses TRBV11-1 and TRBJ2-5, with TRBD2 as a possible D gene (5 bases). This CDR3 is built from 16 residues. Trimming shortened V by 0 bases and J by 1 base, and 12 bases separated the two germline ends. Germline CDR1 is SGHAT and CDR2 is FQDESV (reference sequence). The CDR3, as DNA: TGTGCCAGCAGCTTAGCAACCGGGCGGGTCCAAGAGACCCAGTACTTC. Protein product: CASSLATGRVQETQYF.

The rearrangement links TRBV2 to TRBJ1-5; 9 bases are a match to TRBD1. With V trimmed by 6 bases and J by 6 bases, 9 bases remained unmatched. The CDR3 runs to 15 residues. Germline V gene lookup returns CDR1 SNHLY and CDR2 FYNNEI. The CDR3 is CASSALTGGGQPQHF. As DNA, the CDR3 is TGTGCCAGCAGCGCACTAACAGGGGGCGGTCAGCCCCAGCATTTT.

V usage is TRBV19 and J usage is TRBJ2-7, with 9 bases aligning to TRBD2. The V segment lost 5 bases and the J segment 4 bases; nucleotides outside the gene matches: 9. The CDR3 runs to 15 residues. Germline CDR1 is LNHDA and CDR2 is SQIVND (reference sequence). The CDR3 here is CASSQPTLAGYEQYF. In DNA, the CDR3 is TGTGCCAGTAGTCAACCGACCCTAGCGGGGTACGAGCAGTACTTC.

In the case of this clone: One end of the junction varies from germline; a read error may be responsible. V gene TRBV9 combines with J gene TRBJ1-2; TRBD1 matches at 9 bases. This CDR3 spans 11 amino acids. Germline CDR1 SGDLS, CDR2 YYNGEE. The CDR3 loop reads CASSEGDRVIF. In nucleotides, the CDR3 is TGTGCCAGCAGCGAGGGGGACAGGGTAATTTTC.

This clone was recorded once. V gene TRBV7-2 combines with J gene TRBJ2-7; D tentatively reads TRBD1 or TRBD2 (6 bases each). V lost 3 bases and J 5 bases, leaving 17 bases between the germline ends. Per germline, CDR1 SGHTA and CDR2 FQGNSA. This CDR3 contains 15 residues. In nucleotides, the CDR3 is TGTGCCAGCAGCTTGGATACGGGGGCAATGAACGAGCAGTACTTC. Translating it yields CASSLDTGAMNEQYF.

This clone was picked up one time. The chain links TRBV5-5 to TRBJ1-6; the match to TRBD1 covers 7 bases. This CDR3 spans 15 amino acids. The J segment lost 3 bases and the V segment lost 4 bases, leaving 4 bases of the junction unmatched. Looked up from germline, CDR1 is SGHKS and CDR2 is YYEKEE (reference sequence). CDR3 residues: CASSPTGVYNSPLHF. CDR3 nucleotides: TGTGCCAGCAGCCCCACAGGGGTCTATAATTCACCCCTCCACTTT.